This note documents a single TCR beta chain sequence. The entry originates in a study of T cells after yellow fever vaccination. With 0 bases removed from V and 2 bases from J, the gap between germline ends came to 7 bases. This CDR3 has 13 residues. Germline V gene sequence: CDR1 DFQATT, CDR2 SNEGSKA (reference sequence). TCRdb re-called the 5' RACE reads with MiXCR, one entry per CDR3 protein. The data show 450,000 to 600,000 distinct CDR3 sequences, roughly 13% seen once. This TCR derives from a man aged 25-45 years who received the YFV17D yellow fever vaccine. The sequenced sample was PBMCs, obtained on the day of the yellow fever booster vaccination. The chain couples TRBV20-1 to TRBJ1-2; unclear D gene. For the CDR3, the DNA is TGCAGTGCTAGAGAAGGCGAAAACTATGGCTACACCTTC. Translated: CSAREGENYGYTF.